These T cell receptor beta chains were read from a single sample in a study of cytomegalovirus exposure and HLA in healthy donors. Clones were read by immunoSEQ multiplex PCR, and TCRdb kept only the in-frame ones, dropping some. This table has about 150,000 clones, about 76% appearing once. The specimen was PBMCs. These receptors came from a human donor in good health. The CDR3 runs from the conserved cysteine through the conserved F or W. The D gene is left open where the match is weak. A row's size may be missing; if present it is once, few, many or a size class.

cdr3_length clone_size j_call v_call d_call cdr3_aa cdr3_nt
15 NA TRBJ1-1 TRBV19 TRBD1 CASSIVGTGNTEAFF TGTGCCAGTAGTATAGTAGGGACAGGGAACACTGAAGCTTTCTTT
14 NA TRBJ1-1 TRBV29-1 NA CSGITGTLNTEAFF TGCAGCGGTATTACAGGGACATTGAACACTGAAGCTTTCTTT
12 NA TRBJ2-1 TRBV4-1 NA CASSQDYGEQFF TGCGCCAGCAGCCAAGACTACGGTGAGCAGTTCTTC
15 few TRBJ1-2 TRBV18 NA CASSPWSDSGVGYTF TGTGCCAGCTCACCATGGTCGGACTCAGGGGTCGGCTACACCTTC
14 NA TRBJ2-7 TRBV6-5 TRBD2 CASRPAGVRYEQYF TGTGCCAGCAGACCAGCGGGAGTAAGGTACGAGCAGTACTTC
15 NA TRBJ2-3 TRBV6-5 TRBD2 CASRTSGGARDTQYF TGTGCCAGCAGAACTAGCGGGGGGGCCAGAGATACGCAGTATTTT
14 once TRBJ1-1 TRBV28 NA CASSFPLPNTEAFF TGTGCCAGCAGTTTCCCCCTACCGAACACTGAAGCTTTCTTT
14 NA TRBJ1-2 TRBV6-5 TRBD1 CASSPDREGNGYTF TGTGCCAGCAGTCCGGACAGGGAGGGGAATGGCTACACCTTC
15 NA TRBJ2-1 TRBV11-2 TRBD2 CASSPLVSGSNEQFF TGTGCCAGCAGCCCATTGGTTAGCGGGAGCAATGAGCAGTTCTTC
13 NA TRBJ2-3 TRBV19 NA CASSPNRADTQYF TGTGCCAGTAGTCCAAACAGGGCAGATACGCAGTATTTT
15 NA TRBJ2-7 TRBV5-1 NA CASSSSLAVTYEQYF TGCGCCAGCAGCTCCAGTCTAGCAGTTACGTACGAGCAGTACTTC
17 NA TRBJ2-1 TRBV5-6 NA CASSSDPGRWGHNEQFF TGTGCCAGCAGCTCAGACCCCGGACGCTGGGGCCACAATGAGCAATTCTTC
14 few TRBJ2-7 TRBV4-2 NA CASSQGTRGLEQYF TGTGCCAGCAGCCAAGGTACCCGGGGTCTCGAGCAGTACTTC
14 once TRBJ2-7 TRBV28 NA CASSLAGLVYEQYF TGTGCCAGCAGTTTAGCAGGGTTGGTGTACGAGCAGTACTTC
14 NA TRBJ1-1 TRBV6-1 NA CASSKNTGNTEAFF TGTGCCAGCAGTAAGAATACAGGTAACACTGAAGCTTTCTTT
15 NA TRBJ2-1 TRBV14 NA CASSQGDLLFNEQFF TGTGCCAGCAGCCAAGGGGACTTACTGTTCAATGAGCAGTTCTTC
12 NA TRBJ1-1 TRBV29-1 NA CSVGQRDTGAFF TGCAGCGTTGGACAGAGGGACACTGGAGCTTTCTTT
15 NA TRBJ1-1 TRBV5-1 TRBD1 CASSFKQGSNTEAFF TGCGCCAGCAGCTTCAAACAGGGGTCGAACACTGAAGCTTTCTTT
12 NA TRBJ2-1 TRBV4-1 NA CASSSLRGEQFF TGCGCCAGCAGCTCCCTTCGGGGGGAGCAGTTCTTC
17 NA TRBJ2-7 TRBV5-1 TRBD2 CASSFRPGLADSYEQYF TGCGCCAGCAGTTTTAGGCCGGGACTAGCGGATTCCTACGAGCAGTACTTC
12 NA TRBJ1-1 TRBV7-9 TRBD1 CASSLDRGKTFF TGTGCCAGCAGCCTCGACAGGGGGAAAACTTTCTTT
14 NA TRBJ1-1 TRBV6-5 NA CASSYSRGSTEAFF TGTGCCAGCAGTTACTCTAGGGGGAGCACTGAAGCTTTCTTT
14 NA TRBJ2-2 TRBV30 NA CAWRQGKRAGELFF TGTGCCTGGAGGCAGGGTAAACGGGCCGGGGAGCTGTTTTTT
16 NA TRBJ1-5 TRBV19 NA CASSIDLGDYNQPQHF TGTGCCAGTAGTATAGATCTAGGGGATTACAATCAGCCCCAGCATTTT
15 NA TRBJ2-1 TRBV27 TRBD2 CASSPGAGGINEQFF TGTGCCAGCAGCCCCGGAGCGGGGGGAATTAATGAGCAGTTCTTC
14 NA TRBJ1-4 TRBV6-5 TRBD1 CASSPGDRGEKLFF TGTGCCAGCAGTCCCGGAGACAGGGGTGAAAAACTGTTTTTT
14 once TRBJ2-3 TRBV30 NA CAWSVGGATDTQYF TGTGCCTGGAGTGTGGGGGGGGCCACAGATACGCAGTATTTT
13 NA TRBJ1-2 TRBV27 NA CASSLTGDYGYTF TGTGCCAGCAGTTTGACAGGCGACTATGGCTACACCTTC
17 once TRBJ2-7 TRBV4-2 TRBD2 CASSQDRRREDSYEQYF TGTGCCAGCAGCCAAGATAGACGGCGGGAGGACTCCTACGAGCAGTACTTC
18 NA TRBJ2-2 TRBV7-8 NA CASSSRLSREGGTGELFF TGTGCCAGCAGCTCGCGACTCTCCAGGGAAGGGGGCACCGGGGAGCTGTTTTTT
15 NA TRBJ1-5 TRBV28 NA CASSLLVLSDQPQHF TGTGCCAGCAGTTTATTGGTCCTTAGCGATCAGCCCCAGCATTTT
13 NA TRBJ2-3 TRBV19 NA CASRTLGTDTQYF TGTGCCAGTAGGACCCTAGGCACAGATACGCAGTATTTT
17 NA TRBJ2-1 TRBV15 TRBD1 CATRTTGLRPPGNEQFF TGTGCCACCAGGACGACAGGGTTACGCCCCCCGGGCAATGAGCAGTTCTTC
13 few TRBJ2-5 TRBV18 NA CASSPSDEETQYF TGTGCCAGCTCACCGAGCGACGAAGAGACCCAGTACTTC
14 NA TRBJ1-5 TRBV21-1 NA CASSKGEGHQPQHF TGTGCCAGCAGCAAAGGGGAGGGGCATCAGCCCCAGCATTTT
13 NA TRBJ1-1 TRBV4-2 NA CASSQDGNTEAFF TGTGCCAGCAGCCAAGACGGGAACACTGAAGCTTTCTTT
15 NA TRBJ2-1 TRBV7-2 TRBD2 CASSLSGGSYNEQFF TGTGCCAGCAGCCTTAGCGGGGGCTCCTACAATGAGCAGTTCTTC
14 once TRBJ2-1 TRBV7-3 TRBD1 CASSLTGSSNEQFF TGTGCCAGCAGTTTGACAGGGTCAAGCAATGAGCAGTTCTTC
14 NA TRBJ2-1 TRBV9 TRBD2 CASSFGLAGWEQFF TGTGCCAGCAGCTTCGGACTAGCGGGATGGGAGCAGTTCTTC
15 NA TRBJ2-1 TRBV7-9 TRBD2 CASSSTSGQGNEQFF TGTGCCAGCAGCTCGACTAGCGGGCAGGGGAATGAGCAGTTCTTC
17 once TRBJ2-7 TRBV7-2 NA CASSPSREGRSSYEQYF TGTGCCAGCAGCCCTTCCCGTGAGGGCAGAAGCTCCTACGAGCAGTACTTC
14 NA TRBJ2-7 TRBV9 NA CASSVDGASYEQYF TGTGCCAGCAGCGTAGATGGGGCATCCTACGAGCAGTACTTC
15 NA TRBJ1-1 TRBV6-5 NA CASSYGGTLNTEAFF TGTGCCAGCAGTTACGGAGGGACCCTGAACACTGAAGCTTTCTTT
17 NA TRBJ2-1 TRBV5-4 TRBD2 CASSLASGLDSYNEQFF TGTGCCAGCAGCTTGGCTAGCGGGCTTGACTCCTACAATGAGCAGTTCTTC
14 once TRBJ1-1 TRBV6-1 NA CASRTRSSNTEAFF TGTGCCAGCAGAACGCGTAGTTCGAACACTGAAGCTTTCTTT
13 NA TRBJ1-2 TRBV5-4 TRBD1 CASSEGQIYGYTF TGTGCCAGCAGCGAGGGACAGATCTATGGCTACACCTTC
15 NA TRBJ2-7 TRBV9 NA CASSVGNGAGGEQYF TGTGCCAGCAGCGTAGGCAACGGCGCCGGAGGAGAGCAGTACTTC